Many counts were recorded for the clone carrying this T cell receptor beta chain. Its antigen is unknown. Template switching added a universal primer site, and cDNA bore unique molecular identifiers. Via MiXCR, TCRdb re-called the 5' RACE reads, giving one row per CDR3 protein. The sample holds a few hundred thousand distinct CDR3 sequences, around a tenth seen once. The CDR3 length is 14 residues. Germline V gene lookup returns CDR1 SGDLS and CDR2 YYNGEE. Trimming cost V 0 bases and J 1 base, with 4 bases left between them. Donors uniformly comprised healthy Caucasians. The sample originates from a study of identical twins. Whole-study results and caveats: Within monozygotic twins, out-of-frame TCR alpha sharing was underestimated by the models. Twin pairs' shared out-of-frame alpha sequences were enriched in low generation probability.

This same sample was also part of a study on yellow fever vaccine responses in identical twins.

V is TRBV9 and J is TRBJ2-2; D is unclear. Sample: PBMCs. The TCR comes from a woman between 18 and 29 years old in good health. The CDR3, as DNA: TGTGCCAGCAGCGTAGGACGGAACACCGGGGAGCTGTTTTTT. As protein: CASSVGRNTGELFF.